The rows below give T cell receptor beta chains drawn from one sample of a study of T cells in Graves' hyperthyroidism and ophthalmopathy. TCRdb reprocessed the multiplex PCR reads via MiXCR and lists one record per CDR3 protein. The sample holds some 250,000 distinct CDR3 sequences, more than 14% seen once. Sequenced: blood. These receptors were taken from a woman aged 35 to 49 with Graves' hyperthyroidism that later progressed to Graves' ophthalmopathy. Both conserved end residues are part of each CDR3. A D gene is named only where the DNA matches it firmly. Size is omitted from some rows. Given values are once, few, many or a class for expanded clones.

len	abundance	d_gene	v_gene	j_gene	CDR3aa	CDR3nt
15	.	TRBD2	TRBV12-3/TRBV12-4	TRBJ2-1	CASSLSSGGRHEQFF	TGTGCCAGCAGTCTTAGTTCGGGAGGACGGCATGAGCAGTTCTTC
13	few	TRBD1	TRBV29-1	TRBJ1-2	CSVQDRGGAGYTF	TGCAGCGTCCAGGACAGGGGGGGGGCTGGCTACACCTTC
15	.	.	TRBV9	TRBJ2-1	CASSVAGLSYNEQFF	TGTGCCAGCAGCGTCGCGGGACTTTCCTACAATGAGCAGTTCTTC
14	few	.	TRBV7-3	TRBJ1-1	CASSPTQGGTEAFF	TGTGCCAGCAGCCCGACACAGGGCGGCACTGAAGCTTTCTTT
15	few	TRBD1	TRBV6-1	TRBJ1-5	CASSLIGQGYQPQHF	TGTGCCAGCAGCCTCATTGGACAGGGCTATCAGCCCCAGCATTTT
14	many	.	TRBV28	TRBJ2-7	CASSLGESSYEQYF	TGTGCCAGCAGTTTAGGGGAGAGCTCCTACGAGCAGTACTTC
15	few	TRBD1	TRBV30	TRBJ1-2	CACPLRGTGLRGYTF	TGTGCCTGTCCACTTCGCGGGACAGGGTTGCGTGGCTACACCTTC
14	.	.	TRBV20-1	TRBJ2-7	CSASLGGGYNEQYF	TGCAGTGCTAGCCTAGGGGGGGGCTACAACGAGCAGTACTTC
15	many	.	TRBV24-1	TRBJ2-7	CATSDLKSGSYEQYF	TGTGCCACCAGTGATTTAAAGAGCGGATCCTACGAGCAGTACTTC
19	few	TRBD2	TRBV19	TRBJ2-5	CASSLRHPGLAVIFQTQYF	TGTGCCAGTAGTCTTCGGCACCCGGGACTAGCGGTGATTTTTCAGACCCAGTACTTC
14	many	.	TRBV28	TRBJ1-1	CASSTVGQAVGAFF	TGTGCCAGCAGTACCGTAGGGCAGGCCGTTGGAGCTTTCTTT
15	.	.	TRBV20-1	TRBJ2-6	CSAPLRGYGANVLTF	TGCAGTGCGCCCCTAAGGGGTTATGGGGCCAACGTCCTGACTTTC
14	many	TRBD1	TRBV6-1	TRBJ2-2	CASRGQGDTGELFF	TGTGCCAGCAGGGGACAGGGGGACACCGGGGAGCTGTTTTTT
15	many	.	TRBV20-1	TRBJ2-5	CSAREPGRFQETQYF	TGCAGTGCTAGAGAGCCGGGGCGTTTCCAAGAGACCCAGTACTTC
15	many	.	TRBV20-1	TRBJ1-2	CSARERGLFNYGYTF	TGCAGTGCTAGAGAGCGGGGCCTCTTTAACTATGGCTACACCTTC
16	.	TRBD2	TRBV7-2	TRBJ2-3	CASSLWTSARTDTQYF	TGTGCCAGCAGCCTTTGGACTAGCGCTCGCACAGATACGCAGTATTTT